The source of this TCR beta chain is a study of T-cell memory formation after mild COVID-19. V was pared by 3 bases and J by 3 bases, with 18 bases between. The CDR3 is made up of 16 amino acids. Notes on the study in general: Some clones that responded turned up in pre-infection memory, which suggests that cross-reactive memory joined in.

One entry per CDR3 protein, called by TCRdb with MiXCR from the 5' RACE reads. The table has 150,000 to 200,000 distinct CDR3 sequences, around a third seen once. This clonotype was counted at least ten times. Its antigen remains unidentified. The TCR was taken from an adult woman who had mild COVID-19 (a few samples of this study predate the infection). Cell type and time point are not known. This chain uses TRBV12-3 or TRBV12-4 with TRBJ2-7; weak D call: TRBD2 (6 bases). Sequences were obtained from PBMCs or a T cell subset sorted from them (not recorded which). CDR3 in amino acids: CASSLHEFAGRYEQYF. The CDR3 DNA reads as TGTGCCAGCAGTTTGCATGAGTTTGCGGGACGCTACGAGCAGTACTTC.